A single sample gave rise to the 22 T cell receptor beta chains below, sequenced in a study of cytomegalovirus exposure and HLA in healthy donors. PCR was performed using 60 Vbeta and 13 Jbeta primers. Clones were read by immunoSEQ multiplex PCR, and TCRdb kept only the in-frame ones, dropping some. The sample carries about 250,000 clones, around two thirds recorded once. Input material: PBMCs. The receptors here all came from a female donor in good health and CMV-seronegative.

J is TRBJ1-1 and V is TRBV5-6; D unresolved. The CDR3 is made up of 14 amino acids. The germline V gene encodes CDR1 SGHDT and CDR2 YYEEEE. Trimming cost V 4 bases and J 1 base, with 11 bases left between them. The DNA of the CDR3 is TGTGCCAGCAGCACGGCGGTTCCGAACACTGAAGCTTTCTTT. Amino acid sequence: CASSTAVPNTEAFF.

This clone was seen only a few times. The rearrangement links TRBV2 to TRBJ1-1; possibly TRBD1 for D (6 bases). Per the germline V gene, CDR1 is SNHLY and CDR2 is FYNNEI. CDR3 length: 14 residues. V lost 5 bases, J lost 1 base, and 11 bases lay in between. CDR3 DNA sequence: TGTGCCAGCAGTTACAGGGCCGGGAACACTGAAGCTTTCTTT. This gives the protein CASSYRAGNTEAFF.

The V and J genes are TRBV11-3 and TRBJ2-5; D ambiguous. V lost 1 base and J lost 2, with 8 bases in between. Germline lookup yields CDR1 SGHNT and CDR2 YENEEA. The CDR3 totals 14 residues. CDR3 amino acids: CASSLAPGQETQYF. For the CDR3, the DNA is TGTGCCAGCAGCTTAGCACCGGGTCAAGAGACCCAGTACTTC.

The CDR3 region is CASSLAGGNYGYTF. CDR3 nucleotide sequence: TGTGCCAGCAGCTTAGCCGGGGGGAACTATGGCTACACCTTC. The chain couples TRBV7-9 to TRBJ1-2; maybe TRBD1 (5 bases). This CDR3 spans 14 amino acids. The V and J ends lost 0 bases and 2 bases respectively, with 7 bases between them. Per the germline V gene, CDR1 is SEHNR and CDR2 is FQNEAQ (reference sequence).

The rearrangement uses TRBV30 and TRBJ1-1; 7 bases match TRBD1. The germline V gene has CDR1 GTSNPN and CDR2 SVGIG (reference sequence). This CDR3 has 15 residues. The J segment lost 4 bases and the V segment lost 1 base, leaving 9 bases of the junction unmatched. The CDR3: CAWSADRVGTTEAFF. The CDR3 DNA sequence: TGTGCCTGGAGTGCCGACAGGGTGGGGACCACTGAAGCTTTCTTT.

CDR3 loop: CASSLGRQMAEQYF. CDR3 in DNA: TGTGCCAGCAGCCTTGGTAGACAGATGGCCGAGCAGTACTTC. The chain carries TRBV2 and TRBJ2-7; tentatively, D is TRBD1 (5 bases). Germline CDR1 is SNHLY and CDR2 is FYNNEI. This CDR3 is 14 amino acids long. V was pared by 6 bases and J by 6 bases, with 18 bases between.

The V call is TRBV7-9, the J call TRBJ2-3, with D possibly being TRBD2 (6 bases). CDR1 and CDR2 from the germline V gene are SEHNR and FQNEAQ (reference sequence). Trimming shortened V by 2 bases and J by 6 bases, and 9 bases separated the two germline ends. The CDR3 runs 13 residues. CDR3 DNA: TGTGCCAGCAGCTTACGGGAGCCCGATACGCAGTATTTT. Translated: CASSLREPDTQYF.

J is TRBJ1-2 and V is TRBV19; 7 positions match TRBD1. The germline V gene has CDR1 LNHDA and CDR2 SQIVND (reference sequence). This CDR3 region has 13 residues. The ends lost 5 bases at V and 5 bases at J; junction bases unmatched: 5. The chain's CDR3 is CASSEGAGYGYTF. The CDR3 DNA reads as TGTGCCAGTAGTGAGGGGGCTGGGTATGGCTACACCTTC.

This clone was counted a few times. The chain links TRBV7-8 to TRBJ2-7, with 12 positions matching TRBD2. CDR1 SGHVS and CDR2 FQNEAQ come from the germline V gene. There are 15 residues in the CDR3. V shed 7 bases and J 0 bases; nucleotides not matched to a gene: 4. The CDR3 is CASMGLAGGSYEQYF. CDR3 nucleotides: TGTGCCAGCATGGGACTAGCGGGCGGCTCCTACGAGCAGTACTTC.

The chain employs TRBV4-2 and TRBJ1-5, with D tentatively TRBD1 (6 bases). The ends were cut back, 4 bases at V and 3 bases at J, with 13 bases in the middle. There are 15 residues in the CDR3. CDR1 is LGHNA and CDR2 is YNFKEQ in the germline V gene. CDR3 region: CASSRPWTVNQPQHF. CDR3 in DNA: TGTGCCAGCAGCCGGCCATGGACAGTCAATCAGCCCCAGCATTTT.

The chain links TRBV30 to TRBJ1-3; a possible D gene is TRBD1 (6 bases). Germline V CDR1 and CDR2: GTSNPN, SVGIG (reference sequence). The CDR3 has 13 residues. V shed 2 bases and J shed 4 bases, with 9 bases lying between them. Here the CDR3 DNA reads TGTGCCTGGAGTCTGGGGGCCGGAAACACCATATATTTT. This encodes CAWSLGAGNTIYF.

Written as DNA, the CDR3 is TGTGCCAGCACCAATACCGGGGAGCTGTTTTTT. Amino acids: CASTNTGELFF. The chain recombines TRBV6-5 with TRBJ2-2; D is uncertain. Looked up from germline, CDR1 is MNHEY and CDR2 is SVGAGI. Trimming took 7 bases from V and 5 from J, leaving 5 bases between them. The CDR3 covers 11 residues.

This chain connects TRBV14 to TRBJ2-2; 13 bases align to TRBD2. CDR3 size: 17 residues. Germline CDR1 and CDR2: SGHDN and FVKESK. V shed 0 bases, J shed 9 bases, and the junction held 7 bases outside the gene matches. CDR3 DNA sequence: TGTGCCAGCAGCCAAGATCGAGGACTAGCGGGAGTCCGGGAGCTGTTTTTT. Protein: CASSQDRGLAGVRELFF. The entire variable domain, with the rest obtained from reference TRBV14 and TRBJ2-2, is as follows: EAGVTQFPSHSVIEKGQTVTLRCDPISGHDNLYWYRRVMGKEIKFLLHFVKESKQDESGMPNNRFLAERTGGTYSTLKVQPAELEDSGVYFCASSQDRGLAGVRELFFGEGSRLTVL.

This sequence joins TRBV18 and TRBJ1-4; 10 bases fit TRBD1. Germline-derived CDR1 and CDR2 are KGHSH and LQKENI. Losses at the gene ends were 3 bases for V and 7 bases for J; bases not matched to a gene: 2. The CDR3 totals 14 residues. The DNA of the CDR3 is TGTGCCAGCTCACCGACAGGGGGCGGTGAAAAACTGTTTTTT. Protein product: CASSPTGGGEKLFF.

V is TRBV19 and J is TRBJ1-4; TRBD1 matches at 8 bases. In germline, CDR1 is LNHDA, CDR2 SQIVND (reference sequence). The V segment lost 3 bases and the J segment 4 bases; nucleotides outside the gene matches: 10. CDR3 length: 17 amino acids. Written as DNA, the CDR3 is TGTGCCAGTAGTATCGGGTATCGGGACAGGTTTAATGAAAAACTGTTTTTT. This encodes CASSIGYRDRFNEKLFF. The entire variable domain, with the rest obtained from reference TRBV19 and TRBJ1-4, is as follows: DGGITQSPKYLFRKEGQNVTLSCEQNLNHDAMYWYRQDPGQGLRLIYYSQIVNDFQKGDIAEGYSVSREKKESFPLTVTSAQKNPTAFYLCASSIGYRDRFNEKLFFGSGTQLSVL.

The sample holds one count of this clone. This chain joins TRBV7-2 and TRBJ2-5; D is ambiguous. The germline V and J ends were trimmed by 4 bases and 5 bases, with 5 bases remaining between them. Looked up from germline, CDR1 is SGHTA and CDR2 is FQGNSA. The CDR3 is 11 residues long. The CDR3 protein is CASSSLETQYF. The CDR3 coding sequence is TGTGCCAGCAGCTCCCTGGAGACCCAGTACTTC.

The J gene is TRBJ2-1, the V gene TRBV27; 8 bases are shared with TRBD2. J lost 6 bases, V lost 4 bases, and 11 bases had no gene match. Germline loops: CDR1 MNHEY, CDR2 SMNVEV (reference sequence). The CDR3 consists of 16 residues. CDR3 DNA sequence: TGTGCCAGCAGTTCTCTAGGGACTAGGGCCCCCAATGAGCAGTTCTTC. Its protein is CASSSLGTRAPNEQFF.

This clone was detected once. V is TRBV7-9 and J is TRBJ1-3; possible D gene TRBD1, 6 bases. The germline V and J ends were trimmed by 4 bases and 0 bases, with 13 bases remaining between them. This CDR3 region has 16 residues. CDR1 is SEHNR and CDR2 is FQNEAQ in the germline V gene (reference sequence). DNA of the CDR3: TGTGCCAGCAGCTACGAGCTCAGGGGCTCTGGAAACACCATATATTTT. It yields the protein CASSYELRGSGNTIYF.

This rearrangement joins TRBV9 to TRBJ2-3, with TRBD2 as a possible D gene (6 bases). V lost 4 bases, J lost 2 bases, and 20 bases lay in between. CDR1 is SGDLS and CDR2 is YYNGEE in the germline V gene. This CDR3 is 17 amino acids long. The CDR3 sequence: CASSLSGRGVDTDTQYF. The CDR3 region has the DNA TGTGCCAGCAGCCTTAGCGGTCGAGGAGTTGACACAGATACGCAGTATTTT.

V is TRBV2 and J is TRBJ2-2; D is undetermined. CDR3 length equals 16 residues. Per the germline V gene, CDR1 is SNHLY and CDR2 is FYNNEI. V lost 3 bases and J lost 4, with 15 bases in between. The CDR3 reads CASSDYFLVSTGELFF. CDR3 DNA sequence: TGTGCCAGCAGTGATTACTTTCTGGTTTCCACCGGGGAGCTGTTTTTT.

The chain recombines TRBV2 with TRBJ1-2, with 8 positions matching TRBD1. Germline V CDR1 and CDR2: SNHLY, FYNNEI. V lost 7 bases to trimming and J lost 3 bases; unmatched junction nucleotides: 10. The CDR3 length is 15 residues. The CDR3 reads CASTNGQGQYYGYTF. The CDR3 nucleotides read TGTGCCAGCACCAATGGACAGGGACAGTACTATGGCTACACCTTC.

The chain is built from TRBV10-3 and TRBJ1-5; D not certain. CDR3 length: 14 amino acids. With 10 bases removed from V and 1 base from J, the gap between germline ends came to 14 bases. Per germline, CDR1 ENHRY and CDR2 SYGVKD. CDR3: CASGRSRSNQPQHF. CDR3 in DNA: TGTGCCAGTGGGAGATCTAGAAGCAATCAGCCCCAGCATTTT.